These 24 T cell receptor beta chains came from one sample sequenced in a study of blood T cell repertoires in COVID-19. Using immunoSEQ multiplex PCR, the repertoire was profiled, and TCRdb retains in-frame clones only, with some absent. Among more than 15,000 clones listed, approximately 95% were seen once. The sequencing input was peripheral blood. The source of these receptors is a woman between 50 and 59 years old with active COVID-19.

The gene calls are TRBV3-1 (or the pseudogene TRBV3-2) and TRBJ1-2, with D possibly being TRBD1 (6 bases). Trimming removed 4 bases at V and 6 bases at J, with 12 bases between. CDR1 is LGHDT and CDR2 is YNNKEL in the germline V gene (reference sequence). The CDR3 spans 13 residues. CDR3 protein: CASSLIQGDGYTF. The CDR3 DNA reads TGTGCCAGCAGCCTGATACAGGGAGATGGCTACACCTTC.

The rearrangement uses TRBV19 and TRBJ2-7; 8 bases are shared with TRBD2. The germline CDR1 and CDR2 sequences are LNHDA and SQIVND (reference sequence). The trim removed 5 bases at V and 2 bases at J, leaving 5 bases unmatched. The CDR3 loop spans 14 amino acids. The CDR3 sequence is CASSSSSGTYEQYF. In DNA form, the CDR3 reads TGTGCCAGTAGTTCGAGTAGCGGGACCTACGAGCAGTACTTC.

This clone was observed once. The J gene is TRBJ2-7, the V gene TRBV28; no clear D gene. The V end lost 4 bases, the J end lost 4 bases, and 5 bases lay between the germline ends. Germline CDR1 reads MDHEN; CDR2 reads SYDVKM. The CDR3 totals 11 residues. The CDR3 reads CASSWAYEQYF. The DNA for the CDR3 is TGTGCCAGCAGTTGGGCGTACGAGCAGTACTTC.

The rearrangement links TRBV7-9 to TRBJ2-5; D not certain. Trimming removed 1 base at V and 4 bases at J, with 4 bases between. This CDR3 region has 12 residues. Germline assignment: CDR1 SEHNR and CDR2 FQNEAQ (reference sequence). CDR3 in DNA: TGTGCCAGCAGCTTAGTCTCAGAGACCCAGTACTTC. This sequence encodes CASSLVSETQYF.

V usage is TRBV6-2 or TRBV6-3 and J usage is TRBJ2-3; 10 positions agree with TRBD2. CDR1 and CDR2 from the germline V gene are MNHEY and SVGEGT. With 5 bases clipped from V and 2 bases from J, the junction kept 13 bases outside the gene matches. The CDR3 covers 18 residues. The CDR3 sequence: CASSPGTSAYPNTDTQYF. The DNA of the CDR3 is TGTGCCAGCAGTCCCGGGACTAGCGCCTACCCTAACACAGATACGCAGTATTTT.

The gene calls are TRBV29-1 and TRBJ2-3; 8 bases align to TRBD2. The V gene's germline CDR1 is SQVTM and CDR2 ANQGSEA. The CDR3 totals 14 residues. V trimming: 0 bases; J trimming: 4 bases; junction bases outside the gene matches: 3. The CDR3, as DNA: TGCAGCGTTGAAGAGGCGGGAGGCCCAGATACGCAGTATTTT. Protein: CSVEEAGGPDTQYF.

The CDR3 DNA reads TGCGCCAGCAGATTAGCGGGAGGTAGCCACAATGAGCAGTTCTTC. Translating it yields CASRLAGGSHNEQFF. The chain couples TRBV10-1 to TRBJ2-1; 10 nucleotides match TRBD2. J lost 5 bases, V lost 6 bases, and 7 bases had no gene match. This CDR3 has 15 amino acids. Germline CDR1 reads WNHNN; CDR2 reads SYGVQD (reference sequence).

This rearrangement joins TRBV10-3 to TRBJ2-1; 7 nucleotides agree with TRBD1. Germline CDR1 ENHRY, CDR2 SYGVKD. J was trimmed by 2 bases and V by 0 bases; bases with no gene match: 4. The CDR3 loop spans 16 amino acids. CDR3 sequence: CAISESGQGAYNEQFF. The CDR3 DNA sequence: TGTGCCATCAGTGAGTCAGGCCAGGGGGCCTACAATGAGCAGTTCTTC.

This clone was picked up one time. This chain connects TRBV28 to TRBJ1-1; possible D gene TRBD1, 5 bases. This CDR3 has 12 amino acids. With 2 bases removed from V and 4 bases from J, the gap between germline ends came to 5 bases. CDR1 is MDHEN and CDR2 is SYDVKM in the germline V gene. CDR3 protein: CASSLRGTEAFF. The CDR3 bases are TGTGCCAGCAGTTTAAGGGGCACTGAAGCTTTCTTT.

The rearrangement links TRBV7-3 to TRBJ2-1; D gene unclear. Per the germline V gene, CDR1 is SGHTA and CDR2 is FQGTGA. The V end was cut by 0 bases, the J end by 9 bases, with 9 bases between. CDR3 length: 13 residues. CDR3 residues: CASSLTSWSEQFF. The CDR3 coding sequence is TGTGCCAGCAGCTTAACGTCGTGGAGTGAGCAGTTCTTC.

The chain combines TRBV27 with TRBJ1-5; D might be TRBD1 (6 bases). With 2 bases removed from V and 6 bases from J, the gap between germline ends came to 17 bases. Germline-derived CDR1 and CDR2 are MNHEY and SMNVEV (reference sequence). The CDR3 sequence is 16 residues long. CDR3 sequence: CASSLKARGGGQPQHF. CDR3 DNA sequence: TGTGCCAGCAGTTTAAAGGCCAGGGGTGGAGGTCAGCCCCAGCATTTT.

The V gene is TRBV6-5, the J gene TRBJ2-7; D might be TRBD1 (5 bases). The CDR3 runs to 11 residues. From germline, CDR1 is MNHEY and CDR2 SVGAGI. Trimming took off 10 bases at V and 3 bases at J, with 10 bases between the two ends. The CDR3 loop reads CATTDSYEQYF. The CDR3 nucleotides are TGTGCCACTACAGACAGCTACGAGCAGTACTTC.

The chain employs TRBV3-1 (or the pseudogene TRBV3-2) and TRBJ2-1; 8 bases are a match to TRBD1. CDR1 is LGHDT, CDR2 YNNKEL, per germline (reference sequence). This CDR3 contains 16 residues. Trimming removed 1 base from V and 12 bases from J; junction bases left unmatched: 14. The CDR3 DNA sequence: TGTGCCAGCAGCCAAGGAGGTGGAGGACAGGGAAGCAGGCAGTTCTTC. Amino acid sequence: CASSQGGGGQGSRQFF.

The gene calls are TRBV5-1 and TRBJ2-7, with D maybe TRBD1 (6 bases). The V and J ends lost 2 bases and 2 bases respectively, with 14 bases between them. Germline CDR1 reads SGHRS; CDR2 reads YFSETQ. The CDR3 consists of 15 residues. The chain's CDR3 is CASSLLDSSTYEQYF. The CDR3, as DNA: TGCGCCAGCAGCTTATTGGACAGCTCAACCTACGAGCAGTACTTC. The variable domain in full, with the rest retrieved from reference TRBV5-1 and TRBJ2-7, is KAGVTQTPRYLIKTRGQQVTLSCSPISGHRSVSWYQQTPGQGLQFLFEYFSETQRNKGNFPGRFSGRQFSNSRSEMNVSTLELGDSALYLCASSLLDSSTYEQYFGPGTRLTVT.

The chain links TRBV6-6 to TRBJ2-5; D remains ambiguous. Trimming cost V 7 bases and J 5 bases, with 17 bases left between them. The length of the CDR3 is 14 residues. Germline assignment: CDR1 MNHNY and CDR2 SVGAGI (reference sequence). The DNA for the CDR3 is TGTGCCAGCAAGTCTGGATTTGCCGGGGAGACCCAGTACTTC. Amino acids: CASKSGFAGETQYF.

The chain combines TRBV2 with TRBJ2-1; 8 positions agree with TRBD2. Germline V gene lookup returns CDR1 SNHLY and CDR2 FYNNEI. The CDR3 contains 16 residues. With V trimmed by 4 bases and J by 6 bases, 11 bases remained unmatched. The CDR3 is CASSGVGRVGSNEQFF. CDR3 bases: TGTGCCAGCAGTGGAGTCGGGAGGGTGGGGAGCAATGAGCAGTTCTTC.

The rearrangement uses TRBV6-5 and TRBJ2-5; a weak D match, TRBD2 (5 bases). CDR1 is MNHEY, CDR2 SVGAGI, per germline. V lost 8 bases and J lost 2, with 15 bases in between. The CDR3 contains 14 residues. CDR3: CASDGERVQETQYF. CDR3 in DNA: TGTGCCAGCGACGGGGAGAGGGTTCAAGAGACCCAGTACTTC.

The DNA of the CDR3 is TGTGCCAGCAGCCGCCGGGACAGGGTACACAATGAGCAGTTCTTC. It yields the protein CASSRRDRVHNEQFF. The chain uses TRBV3-1 (or the pseudogene TRBV3-2) and TRBJ2-1, with TRBD1 matching 9 bases. J was trimmed by 5 bases and V by 4 bases; bases with no gene match: 6. This CDR3 region has 15 residues. Germline V gene sequence: CDR1 LGHDT, CDR2 YNNKEL (reference sequence).

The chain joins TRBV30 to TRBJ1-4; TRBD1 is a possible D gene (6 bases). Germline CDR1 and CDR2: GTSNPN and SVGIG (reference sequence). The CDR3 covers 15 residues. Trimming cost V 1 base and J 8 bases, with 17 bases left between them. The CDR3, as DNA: TGTGCCTGGAGTGCCACAGGGTCCCGACGGGAAAAACTGTTTTTT. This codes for CAWSATGSRREKLFF.

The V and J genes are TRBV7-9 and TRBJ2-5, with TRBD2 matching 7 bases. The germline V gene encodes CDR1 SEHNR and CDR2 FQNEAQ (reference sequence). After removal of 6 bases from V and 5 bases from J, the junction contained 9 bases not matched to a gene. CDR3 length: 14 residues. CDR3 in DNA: TGTGCCAGCAGTAATAGCGGGTCCCAGGAGACCCAGTACTTC. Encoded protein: CASSNSGSQETQYF.

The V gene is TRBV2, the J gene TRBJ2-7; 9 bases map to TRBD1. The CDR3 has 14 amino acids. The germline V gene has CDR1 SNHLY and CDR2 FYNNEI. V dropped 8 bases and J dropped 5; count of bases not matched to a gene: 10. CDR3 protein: CASARDRASNEQYF. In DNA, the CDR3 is TGTGCCAGCGCCCGGGACAGGGCTTCAAACGAGCAGTACTTC. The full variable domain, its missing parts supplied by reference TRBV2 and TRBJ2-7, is EPEVTQTPSHQVTQMGQEVILRCVPISNHLYFYWYRQILGQKVEFLVSFYNNEISEKSEIFDDQFSVERPDGSNFTLKIRSTKLEDSAMYFCASARDRASNEQYFGPGTRLTVT.

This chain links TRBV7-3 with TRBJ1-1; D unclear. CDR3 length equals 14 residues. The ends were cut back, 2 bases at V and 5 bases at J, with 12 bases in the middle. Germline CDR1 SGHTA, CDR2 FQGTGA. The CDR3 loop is CASSLGGRGTEAFF. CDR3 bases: TGTGCCAGCAGCTTAGGAGGTAGAGGAACTGAAGCTTTCTTT.

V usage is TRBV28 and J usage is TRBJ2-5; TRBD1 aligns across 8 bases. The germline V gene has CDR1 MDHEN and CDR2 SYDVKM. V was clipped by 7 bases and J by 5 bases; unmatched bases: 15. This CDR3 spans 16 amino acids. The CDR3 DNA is TGTGCCAGCATTCCGATGGACAGGGCGTTTGGGGAGACCCAGTACTTC. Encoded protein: CASIPMDRAFGETQYF.

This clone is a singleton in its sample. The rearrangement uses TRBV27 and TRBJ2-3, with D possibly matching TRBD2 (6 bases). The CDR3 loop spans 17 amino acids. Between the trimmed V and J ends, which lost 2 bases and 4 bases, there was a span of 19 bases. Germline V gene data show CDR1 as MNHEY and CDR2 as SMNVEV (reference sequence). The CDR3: CASSLTGVAVTADTQYF. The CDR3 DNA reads TGTGCCAGCAGTTTAACGGGGGTGGCGGTTACGGCAGATACGCAGTATTTT.